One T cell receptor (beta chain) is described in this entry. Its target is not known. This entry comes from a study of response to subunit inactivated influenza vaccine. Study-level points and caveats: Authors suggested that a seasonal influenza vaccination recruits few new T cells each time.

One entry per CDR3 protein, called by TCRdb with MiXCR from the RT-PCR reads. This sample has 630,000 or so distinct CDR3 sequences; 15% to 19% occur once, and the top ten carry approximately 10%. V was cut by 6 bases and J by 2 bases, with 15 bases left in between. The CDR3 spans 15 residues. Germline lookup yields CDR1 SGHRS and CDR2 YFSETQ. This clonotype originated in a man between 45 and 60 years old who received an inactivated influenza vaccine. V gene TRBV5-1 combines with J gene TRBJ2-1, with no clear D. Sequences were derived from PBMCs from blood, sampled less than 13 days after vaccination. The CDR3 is CASNEATAPYNEQFF. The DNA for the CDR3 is TGCGCCAGCAACGAGGCCACGGCCCCCTACAATGAGCAGTTCTTC.